These 32 T cell receptor beta chains originate from one sample sequenced in a study of T cell repertoires in cytomegalovirus infection. TCRdb analysed the reads with MiXCR anew, one entry per CDR3 protein. The table lists hundreds of thousands of distinct CDR3 sequences, 9.6% of them singletons. The specimen was PBMCs. All receptors come from a human donor in good health (CMV status not recorded). Some clones in this sample may be carry-over from other donors' samples.

This chain connects TRBV5-4 to TRBJ1-2, with 8 nucleotides matching TRBD1. Germline lookup yields CDR1 SGHNT and CDR2 YYREEE (reference sequence). J gave up 1 base and V 0 bases, and 2 bases lay outside the gene matches. The CDR3 is 15 amino acids. CDR3 nucleotides: TGTGCCAGCAGCTTGGGACAGGGGTATAACTATGGCTACACCTTC. Encoded protein: CASSLGQGYNYGYTF.

The sample holds many counts of this clonotype. The chain employs TRBV7-8 and TRBJ1-4; a weak D match, TRBD1 (5 bases). CDR3 size: 16 residues. Germline CDR1 is SGHVS and CDR2 is FQNEAQ. Trimming stripped 1 base from V and 8 bases from J, with 17 bases between. CDR3 in DNA: TGTGCCAGCAGCTTAGGCTGGTGGGGACGTGGCGAAAAACTGTTTTTT. Its protein product is CASSLGWWGRGEKLFF.

This clonotype was counted many times. The chain is built from TRBV5-6 and TRBJ2-1, with 10 bases aligning to TRBD2. V trimming: 3 bases; J trimming: 0 bases; junction bases outside the gene matches: 3. Germline V gene sequence: CDR1 SGHDT, CDR2 YYEEEE. CDR3 length: 16 residues. The CDR3 bases are TGTGCCAGCAGCTCCCGGACTAGCGGCTCCTACAATGAGCAGTTCTTC. Translated, it gives CASSSRTSGSYNEQFF.

In this sample, this clonotype turned up a few times. The rearrangement uses TRBV20-1 and TRBJ2-1; D call uncertain. In germline, CDR1 is DFQATT, CDR2 SNEGSKA (reference sequence). Trimming removed 0 bases from V and 0 bases from J, with 18 bases in between. This CDR3 is built from 18 residues. Here the CDR3 DNA reads TGCAGTGCTAGAGATCAATTGAATAGTTTGGGCTCCTACAATGAGCAGTTCTTC. It encodes CSARDQLNSLGSYNEQFF.

This clonotype was counted ten times or more. This sequence joins TRBV15 and TRBJ1-6; D not resolved. Trimming pared 3 bases from V and 5 bases from J, leaving 11 bases between. This CDR3 region has 15 residues. The germline gives CDR1 LNHNV, CDR2 YYDKDF (reference sequence). The CDR3 spells CATSRSSNNNSPLHF. DNA for the CDR3: TGTGCCACCAGCAGGTCAAGTAACAATAATTCACCCCTCCACTTT.

The chain employs TRBV14 and TRBJ2-7, with 8 bases identical to TRBD1. From germline, CDR1 is SGHDN and CDR2 FVKESK. V shed 4 bases, J shed 13 bases, and the junction held 9 bases outside the gene matches. CDR3 size: 12 residues. The CDR3 sequence is CASSRVAGQVYV. As DNA, the CDR3 is TGTGCCAGCAGCCGCGTGGCGGGACAGGTATACGTC.

At least ten counts were recorded for this clonotype. This rearrangement joins TRBV7-2 to TRBJ1-3, with TRBD1 matching over 9 bases. The trim removed 5 bases at V and 7 bases at J, leaving 9 bases unmatched. This CDR3 contains 15 residues. Germline CDR1 is SGHTA and CDR2 is FQGNSA. The CDR3, as DNA: TGTGCCAGCAGCCCATACAGGGGGCGAAGGAACACCATATATTTT. It is translated as CASSPYRGRRNTIYF.

This clonotype was found many times. This chain uses TRBV7-8 with TRBJ2-7; the D gene is possibly TRBD2 (7 bases). The CDR3 covers 15 residues. The V and J ends lost 1 base and 6 bases respectively, with 16 bases between them. Germline CDR1 is SGHVS and CDR2 is FQNEAQ. CDR3 in DNA: TGTGCCAGCAGCTTAGTTGGGGGGGGGCCAGGCGAGCAGTACTTC. Protein: CASSLVGGGPGEQYF.

This clonotype was found many times. This chain joins TRBV25-1 and TRBJ2-2; D perhaps matches TRBD2 (6 bases). V lost 6 bases, J lost 6 bases, and 14 bases lay in between. Germline CDR1 reads MGHDK; CDR2 reads SYGVNS. The CDR3 consists of 14 residues. The CDR3 region is CASREGLNSGELFF. The CDR3 DNA follows: TGTGCCAGCAGGGAAGGACTAAACTCCGGGGAGCTGTTTTTT.

This clonotype was seen repeatedly, ten times or more. Written as DNA, the CDR3 is TGTGCCAGCAGCTTAGCGGGGGGATTCACAGATACGCAGTATTTT. It codes for CASSLAGGFTDTQYF. This rearrangement joins TRBV7-2 to TRBJ2-3, with D tentatively TRBD2 (6 bases). The CDR3 sequence is 15 residues long. CDR1 is SGHTA, CDR2 FQGNSA, per germline. Trimming took 0 bases from V and 2 from J, leaving 9 bases between them.

There are many counts of this clonotype. This chain links TRBV5-5 with TRBJ1-6, with D uncertain. The CDR3 is 16 residues long. Germline V gene sequence: CDR1 SGHKS, CDR2 YYEKEE (reference sequence). Between the trimmed V and J ends, which lost 0 bases and 5 bases, there was a span of 12 bases. The CDR3 protein is CASSLAGPLHNSPLHF. In nucleotides, the CDR3 is TGTGCCAGCAGCTTGGCCGGGCCCCTCCATAATTCACCCCTCCACTTT.

This clonotype was detected ten times or more. This chain uses TRBV6-6 with TRBJ1-5; D gene ambiguous. The germline V and J ends were trimmed by 0 bases and 1 base, with 10 bases remaining between them. Germline V gene lookup returns CDR1 MNHNY and CDR2 SVGAGI (reference sequence). The CDR3 runs to 16 residues. Here the CDR3 reads CASSYSAKISNQPQHF. CDR3 bases: TGTGCCAGCAGTTACTCGGCTAAAATAAGCAATCAGCCCCAGCATTTT.

This clonotype was detected many times. The genes are TRBV5-1 and TRBJ2-3; D ambiguous. This CDR3 has 14 residues. Germline CDR1 SGHRS, CDR2 YFSETQ. The V and J ends lost 3 bases and 2 bases respectively, with 10 bases between them. The CDR3 DNA reads as TGCGCCAGCAGCTCGCGGACCAACACAGATACGCAGTATTTT. It is translated as CASSSRTNTDTQYF. Looking up the rest from reference TRBV5-1 and TRBJ2-3 gives the full variable domain: KAGVTQTPRYLIKTRGQQVTLSCSPISGHRSVSWYQQTPGQGLQFLFEYFSETQRNKGNFPGRFSGRQFSNSRSEMNVSTLELGDSALYLCASSSRTNTDTQYFGPGTRLTVL.

This clonotype turned up a few times. The chain couples TRBV10-3 to TRBJ2-6, with 12 positions matching TRBD1. V shed 6 bases, J shed 2 bases, and the junction held 5 bases outside the gene matches. The CDR3 has 17 amino acids. CDR1 is ENHRY, CDR2 SYGVKD, per germline. CDR3 sequence: CAISAGTGGAGANVLTF. CDR3 bases: TGTGCCATCAGCGCCGGGACAGGGGGCGCTGGGGCCAACGTCCTGACTTTC.

This clonotype was seen many times. V and J are TRBV18 and TRBJ1-2, with D possibly being TRBD1 (6 bases). Germline CDR1 reads KGHSH; CDR2 reads LQKENI. Trimming shortened V by 5 bases and J by 2 bases, and 9 bases separated the two germline ends. This CDR3 is 13 amino acids long. CDR3 nucleotides: TGTGCCAGCTCAACAGGGAGGAACTATGGCTACACCTTC. Amino acids: CASSTGRNYGYTF.

This clonotype was picked up many times. J is TRBJ2-2 and V is TRBV20-1, with a possible D match to TRBD1 (6 bases). This CDR3 spans 11 amino acids. The germline V gene encodes CDR1 DFQATT and CDR2 SNEGSKA (reference sequence). The V end was cut by 6 bases, the J end by 9 bases, with 11 bases between. The CDR3 DNA reads as TGCAGTGCAAAACAGGGACGGGAGCTGTTTTTT. It is translated as CSAKQGRELFF.

Ten or more counts support this clonotype. This sequence joins TRBV20-1 and TRBJ1-2, with TRBD1 as a possible D gene (6 bases). CDR1 is DFQATT and CDR2 is SNEGSKA in the germline V gene (reference sequence). The CDR3 runs to 13 residues. The V and J ends lost 4 bases and 3 bases respectively, with 12 bases between them. DNA for the CDR3: TGCAGTGCTACTATGGACAGCTACTATGGCTACACCTTC. Translating gives CSATMDSYYGYTF.

This clonotype was observed at least ten times. The chain combines TRBV7-2 with TRBJ1-6, with unresolved D. The length of the CDR3 is 13 residues. V shed 5 bases and J shed 3 bases, with 5 bases lying between them. Germline CDR1 SGHTA, CDR2 FQGNSA. The CDR3, as DNA: TGTGCCAGCAGCCGGGACTATAATTCACCCCTCCACTTT. This encodes CASSRDYNSPLHF.

This clonotype was detected a few times. This chain joins TRBV29-1 and TRBJ1-2; tentative D call: TRBD1 (5 bases). V lost 4 bases to trimming and J lost 8 bases, with 17 bases between them. CDR1 and CDR2 (germline): SQVTM, ANQGSEA. This CDR3 spans 13 amino acids. CDR3 region: CSVGRDGPVGYTF. CDR3 nucleotide sequence: TGCAGCGTTGGAAGGGACGGACCTGTGGGCTACACCTTC.

This clonotype was picked up many times. The chain has TRBV7-2 and TRBJ2-5; D perhaps matches TRBD1 (5 bases). Germline V CDR1 and CDR2: SGHTA, FQGNSA. Trimming stripped 5 bases from V and 4 bases from J, with 23 bases between. This CDR3 contains 17 residues. This CDR3 reads CASSLRPRVTGAETQYF. The CDR3 coding sequence is TGTGCCAGCAGCCTGCGTCCCAGAGTCACAGGTGCAGAGACCCAGTACTTC.

The rearrangement uses TRBV28 and TRBJ2-1; 8 nucleotides agree with TRBD2. The CDR3 has 14 amino acids. Germline V gives CDR1 MDHEN, CDR2 SYDVKM. The V gene end was trimmed by 7 bases and the J gene end by 5 bases; junction bases not matched to a gene: 7. The CDR3 region has the DNA TGTGCCAGCACCCAGACTAGCGAGAACAATGAGCAGTTCTTC. Residues: CASTQTSENNEQFF.

This clonotype was detected many times. The chain has TRBV19 and TRBJ1-1, with unresolved D. The germline gives CDR1 LNHDA, CDR2 SQIVND (reference sequence). Trimming took 3 bases from V and 0 from J, leaving 8 bases between them. This CDR3 is built from 14 residues. The CDR3 region is CASSMAGLNTEAFF. CDR3 DNA sequence: TGTGCCAGTAGTATGGCCGGCTTGAACACTGAAGCTTTCTTT.

A few counts support this clonotype. V and J are TRBV6-5 and TRBJ1-2; D remains ambiguous. This CDR3 has 15 residues. V lost 2 bases, J lost 2 bases, and 12 bases lay in between. From germline, CDR1 is MNHEY and CDR2 SVGAGI. The CDR3: CASSYTLGSNYGYTF. CDR3 coding DNA: TGTGCCAGCAGTTACACCCTAGGCAGCAACTATGGCTACACCTTC.

This clonotype was counted ten times or more. The chain employs TRBV28 and TRBJ2-7; 9 bases line up with TRBD2. The CDR3 is 16 residues long. Losses at the gene ends were 2 bases for V and 5 bases for J; bases not matched to a gene: 10. CDR1 and CDR2 (germline): MDHEN, SYDVKM. CDR3 sequence reads: CASSLRGVAGVDEQYV. The CDR3 DNA reads as TGTGCCAGCAGTTTAAGGGGAGTAGCGGGGGTAGACGAGCAGTACGTC.

In its sample, this clonotype was seen many times. V is TRBV28 and J is TRBJ2-3; 7 bases fit TRBD2. The CDR3 extends over 19 amino acids. Per germline, CDR1 MDHEN and CDR2 SYDVKM. With 1 base clipped from V and 2 bases from J, the junction kept 15 bases outside the gene matches. DNA of the CDR3: TGTGCCAGCAGTTTATTGTCCGAAAGCGGGGCCCTCTCCACAGATACGCAGTATTTT. As protein: CASSLLSESGALSTDTQYF.

This clonotype was seen repeatedly, ten times or more. For the CDR3, the DNA is TGTGCCAGCAGCCTAATGGCAGGGGCCGAGCAGTACGTC. Translated: CASSLMAGAEQYV. The chain couples TRBV7-2 to TRBJ2-7; weak D call: TRBD1 (6 bases). This CDR3 comprises 13 residues. The V end lost 5 bases, the J end lost 6 bases, and 14 bases lay between the germline ends. The germline gives CDR1 SGHTA, CDR2 FQGNSA.

This clonotype has ten or more counts. The chain has TRBV7-2 and TRBJ1-3; D might be TRBD1 (5 bases). The CDR3 has 17 residues. V was clipped by 1 base and J by 0 bases, with 13 bases between them. Germline values: CDR1 SGHTA, CDR2 FQGNSA. CDR3 amino acids: CASSLGGTASSGNTIYF. CDR3 in DNA: TGTGCCAGCAGCTTAGGGGGGACTGCGAGCTCTGGAAACACCATATATTTT.

This clonotype was counted ten times or more. This sequence joins TRBV13 and TRBJ2-7; D is unresolved. CDR3 size: 14 residues. Trimming left V 5 bases short and J 3 bases short, with 14 bases between. Germline V gene data show CDR1 as PRHDT and CDR2 as FYEKMQ (reference sequence). This CDR3 reads CASSPPTRFYEQYF. The CDR3 nucleotides read TGTGCCAGCAGCCCACCGACACGCTTCTACGAGCAGTACTTC.

Note on this clonotype: A read error may be the cause here, since a much bigger clone is one base away. The chain combines TRBV20-1 with TRBJ1-5; D might be TRBD1 (6 bases). Germline V gene sequence: CDR1 DFQATT, CDR2 SNEGSKA (reference sequence). This CDR3 has 18 residues. Trimming cost V 4 bases and J 4 bases, with 26 bases left between them. CDR3 bases: TGCAGTGCTATCCTCGGGACAAGGCAAGGGACACGGAATCAGCCCCAGCATTTT. This translates into CSAILGTRQGTRNQPQHF.

This clonotype was seen at least ten times. The chain couples TRBV5-4 to TRBJ1-1; 7 positions agree with TRBD1. V shed 5 bases, J shed 6 bases, and the junction held 13 bases outside the gene matches. Germline V lookup: CDR1 SGHNT, CDR2 YYREEE (reference sequence). This CDR3 comprises 15 residues. CDR3 residues: CASSYPGGSIPEAFF. In DNA form, the CDR3 reads TGTGCCAGCAGTTACCCAGGGGGGAGCATACCTGAAGCTTTCTTT.

This clonotype was observed at least ten times. The chain's CDR3 is CASSLGASYSYEQYF. The CDR3 DNA is TGTGCCAGCAGCCTCGGGGCTTCTTACTCCTACGAGCAGTACTTC. The chain recombines TRBV6-2 or TRBV6-3 with TRBJ2-7, with D perhaps TRBD1 or TRBD2 (5 bases each). The germline CDR1 and CDR2 sequences are MNHEY and SVGEGT. This CDR3 has 15 amino acids. The germline V and J ends were trimmed by 6 bases and 0 bases, with 15 bases remaining between them.

The chain uses TRBV2 and TRBJ2-1; the D call may be TRBD1 or TRBD2 (6 bases each). With 8 bases removed from V and 0 bases from J, the gap between germline ends came to 11 bases. Germline assignment: CDR1 SNHLY and CDR2 FYNNEI. The CDR3 spans 14 residues. CDR3: CASGRGHSYNEQFF. The CDR3 coding sequence is TGTGCCAGCGGCCGGGGGCACTCCTACAATGAGCAGTTCTTC.